This TCR beta chain was found in a study of T cell changes during pregnancy in multiple sclerosis. Trimming removed 2 bases from V and 13 bases from J; junction bases left unmatched: 7. CDR3 length: 13 residues. In germline, CDR1 is SEHNR, CDR2 FQNEAQ (reference sequence). Profiled with immunoSEQ multiplex PCR; TCRdb holds only in-frame clones, not every one. The sample includes 30,000 to 40,000 clones, more than 75% of them seen just once. The TCR comes from a female donor in good health, enrolled as a control in a pregnancy study. This specimen consisted of peripheral blood, obtained in the third trimester of pregnancy. The chain carries TRBV7-9 and TRBJ2-1; 8 bases are a match to TRBD2. Here the CDR3 DNA reads TGTGCCAGCAGCTTAATACTAGCGGACAGACAGTTCTTC. Translated, it gives CASSLILADRQFF.